The rows below give T cell receptor beta chains drawn from one sample of a study of cytomegalovirus exposure and HLA in healthy donors. Assay: immunoSEQ multiplex PCR; the TCRdb copy retains only in-frame clones and omits some. The profile shows approximately 180,000 clones, roughly 85% of them singletons. Sequencing was performed on PBMCs. The receptors were gathered from a woman between 18 and 29 years old in good health and CMV-seronegative. Each CDR3 is given with its conserved first and last residue. A D gene is named only where the DNA matches it firmly. Not every row has a clone size; where given, it reads once, few, many or a size class.

CDR3nt	CDR3aa	v_gene	j_gene	abundance	d_gene
TGTGCCAGCAGTTACTCCGACAGGGCCGGAGGCTACACCTTC	CASSYSDRAGGYTF	TRBV6-6	TRBJ1-2	-	TRBD1
TGCAGCGCCCGTCCCTCTGCCGGGACTAGGACGGATACGCAGTATTTT	CSARPSAGTRTDTQYF	TRBV29-1	TRBJ2-3	-	TRBD2
TGTGCCAGCAGCGCAGCGGGGCCACTCACAGATACGCAGTATTTT	CASSAAGPLTDTQYF	TRBV9	TRBJ2-3	-	TRBD2
TGCGCCAGCAGCCAAGAAGGCGCGGGAGGGGACAATGAGCAGTTCTTC	CASSQEGAGGDNEQFF	TRBV4-3	TRBJ2-1	-	TRBD2
TGTGCCAGCAGTTACGTAGGCGGGGAGCTGGCCCTCCACTTT	CASSYVGGELALHF	TRBV6-5	TRBJ1-6	-	-
TGTGCCAGCAGTGAATGGGGCCCGGCGGCTGAAGCTTTCTTT	CASSEWGPAAEAFF	TRBV25-1	TRBJ1-1	-	-
TGTGCCTGTTCTATCGGACTAGCGGGAACTTACAATGAGCAGTTCTTC	CACSIGLAGTYNEQFF	TRBV30	TRBJ2-1	-	TRBD2
TGTGCCAGTAGTAAAAGCGGCACCTACGAGCAGTACTTC	CASSKSGTYEQYF	TRBV19	TRBJ2-7	-	-
TGTGCCAGCAGGACTAGCGTCTACAATGAGCAGTTCTTC	CASRTSVYNEQFF	TRBV7-2	TRBJ2-1	-	TRBD2
TGTGCCAGCGACTCCAAAATCTCCTACGAGCAGTACTTC	CASDSKISYEQYF	TRBV7-9	TRBJ2-7	once	-
TGTGCCGGGGGGGCTGGGGGGCGAGAAAAACTGTTTTTT	CAGGAGGREKLFF	TRBV28	TRBJ1-4	once	-
TGTGCCAGCAGCCTGGGAGGGCATACTAATGAAAAACTGTTTTTT	CASSLGGHTNEKLFF	TRBV5-4	TRBJ1-4	few	-
TGTGCCTGGACTCGGGCAGGGGCAAGGATTAGATCTGGAAACACCATATATTTT	CAWTRAGARIRSGNTIYF	TRBV30	TRBJ1-3	-	-
TGCAGCGTTGAGGAGGACGGCATCCCCTACGAGCAGTACTTC	CSVEEDGIPYEQYF	TRBV29-1	TRBJ2-7	-	-
TGTGCCACCAGCACTAGCGGGAGGGCGAGGTCCTACAATGAGCAGTTCTTC	CATSTSGRARSYNEQFF	TRBV15	TRBJ2-1	-	TRBD2
TGTGCCAGCAGTTCTAAGAGGGCTAGACTTCAAGAGACCCAGTACTTC	CASSSKRARLQETQYF	TRBV6-5	TRBJ2-5	-	-